This T cell receptor (beta chain) came from a study of T cell clonality in common variable immunodeficiency. V lost 6 bases to trimming and J lost 0 bases, with 15 bases between them. The CDR3 loop spans 16 amino acids. Per germline, CDR1 KGHSH and CDR2 LQKENI. This clone occurred many times. The read stops 3 residues short of the end of the CDR3; the missing end is completed from the germline J gene. Repertoires were generated with immunoSEQ multiplex PCR, while TCRdb's copy carries only in-frame clones and drops some. This sample comprises about 64,000 clones, none seen once only. The rearrangement links TRBV18 to TRBJ1-3; D gene unclear. The clonotype originates from a person between 18 and 75 years old in good health. The sample taken for sequencing was peripheral blood mononuclear cells. The CDR3 here is CASSRDQASSGNTIYF. The part of the CDR3 DNA that was read is TGTGCCAGCTCCCGAGACCAAGCGAGCTCTGGAAACACC.